These 19 T cell receptor beta chains were all obtained from the same sample, sequenced in a study of CD8+CD57+ T cells in acquired aplastic anemia. The template used for profiling TCR beta VDJ and CDR3 was genomic DNA. TCRdb re-called the reads through MiXCR, storing one row per CDR3 protein. In the table there are about 200,000 distinct CDR3 sequences, approximately 65% of which are singletons. Sequenced patients had shown CD8+CD57+ cell expansion by flow cytometry. The sequencing input was sorted CD4+, CD8+, or CD8+CD57+ T cells (not recorded which) from PBMCs. The source is a human donor with aplastic anemia.

This clonotype turned up a few times. This chain connects TRBV4-1 to TRBJ2-2; D might be TRBD1 or TRBD2, each matching 6 bases. The CDR3 runs 17 residues. The germline V gene has CDR1 MGHRA and CDR2 YSYEKL. Trimming cost V 4 bases and J 1 base, with 16 bases left between them. The DNA of the CDR3 is TGCGCCAGCAGCCTGTTCGGGGGACAACTGAACACCGGGGAGCTGTTTTTT. It specifies CASSLFGGQLNTGELFF.

The J gene is TRBJ2-7, the V gene TRBV15; D unclear. V was clipped by 0 bases and J by 2 bases, with 11 bases between them. CDR1 is LNHNV and CDR2 is YYDKDF in the germline V gene (reference sequence). The CDR3 is made up of 15 amino acids. The chain's CDR3 is CATSREHVSTYEQYF. The CDR3 DNA reads as TGTGCCACCAGCAGAGAGCACGTTTCCACCTACGAGCAGTACTTC.

Many counts were recorded for this clonotype. The V gene is TRBV5-1, the J gene TRBJ2-3, with TRBD1 matching 9 bases. After removal of 0 bases from V and 4 bases from J, the junction contained 3 bases not matched to a gene. The CDR3 totals 15 residues. Looked up from germline, CDR1 is SGHRS and CDR2 is YFSETQ. CDR3 in amino acids: CASSLEQGAADTQYF. The CDR3 nucleotides are TGCGCCAGCAGCTTGGAACAGGGGGCCGCAGATACGCAGTATTTT.

The chain links TRBV10-3 to TRBJ2-1, with 7 bases that match TRBD2. The CDR3 contains 17 residues. CDR1 is ENHRY, CDR2 SYGVKD, per germline. After removal of 2 bases from V and 0 bases from J, the junction contained 7 bases not matched to a gene. The CDR3 nucleotides are TGTGCCATCAGTGAGATTTCTAGCGGACGCTCCTACAATGAGCAGTTCTTC. Translating gives CAISEISSGRSYNEQFF.

In this sample, this clonotype turned up many times. The chain joins TRBV7-2 to TRBJ1-1; D possibly corresponds to TRBD1 (5 bases). Looked up from germline, CDR1 is SGHTA and CDR2 is FQGNSA. With 5 bases removed from V and 8 bases from J, the gap between germline ends came to 12 bases. The CDR3 loop spans 12 amino acids. The CDR3 region has the DNA TGTGCCAGCAGCCTCGGGGGAGGGGAAGCTTTCTTT. Residues: CASSLGGGEAFF.

The chain joins TRBV20-1 to TRBJ2-5, with D maybe TRBD2 (6 bases). Trimming removed 6 bases from V and 7 bases from J, with 21 bases in between. The CDR3 has 14 amino acids. CDR1 is DFQATT, CDR2 SNEGSKA, per germline (reference sequence). The CDR3 spells CSAPVAKTGGTQYF. For the CDR3, the DNA is TGCAGTGCCCCCGTGGCCAAGACCGGGGGGACCCAGTACTTC.

A remark on this clonotype: The junction shows a germline mismatch at one end, possibly a read error. The rearrangement links TRBV10-3 to TRBJ2-7, with 7 positions matching TRBD1. The CDR3 has 14 amino acids. The germline gives CDR1 ENHRY, CDR2 SYGVKD. The CDR3 loop reads CASSVTGQSYEQYF. The CDR3 DNA is TGTGCCAGCAGTGTCACGGGACAGTCCTACGAGCAGTACTTC.

The chain uses TRBV5-5 and TRBJ1-5; D perhaps matches TRBD1 (5 bases). The CDR3 totals 14 residues. Per the germline V gene, CDR1 is SGHKS and CDR2 is YYEKEE (reference sequence). V gave up 1 base and J gave up 5 bases, with 10 bases separating them. The CDR3 region is CASSLIQADQPQHF. For the CDR3, the DNA is TGTGCCAGCAGCTTGATACAGGCGGATCAGCCCCAGCATTTT.

This chain links TRBV20-1 with TRBJ2-1; 9 nucleotides line up with TRBD2. TRBJ2-5 matches the DNA end more closely, so the J call is doubtful. CDR1 is DFQATT, CDR2 SNEGSKA, per germline (reference sequence). CDR3 length: 15 residues. CDR3 nucleotides: TGCAGTGCTAGTCTGTCTAGCGGGACCCAAGAGACCCAGTACTTC. It codes for CSASLSSGTQETQYF.

This clonotype is a singleton in its sample. This chain uses TRBV7-3 with TRBJ1-3; D is possibly TRBD1 (5 bases). The CDR3 has 13 amino acids. Germline CDR1 reads SGHTA; CDR2 reads FQGTGA. CDR3 coding DNA: TGTGCTAGCCAACAGGTTACTGGAAACACCATATATTTT. Protein product: CASQQVTGNTIYF. Combining the CDR3 with reference TRBV7-3 and TRBJ1-3 gives the whole variable domain GAGVSQTPSNKVTEKGKYVELRCDPISGHTALYWYRQSLGQGPEFLIYFQGTGAADDSGLPNDRFFAVRPEGSVSTLKIQRTERGDSAVYLCASQQVTGNTIYFGEGSWLTVV.

This clonotype occurred a few times. The chain uses TRBV7-9 and TRBJ1-6; tentative D call: TRBD1 (6 bases). V was shortened by 5 bases and J by 6 bases, with 20 bases between the two germline ends. This CDR3 has 17 amino acids. Germline CDR1 reads SEHNR; CDR2 reads FQNEAQ (reference sequence). CDR3 sequence reads: CASSLGTSPGINSPLHF. CDR3 sequence (DNA): TGTGCCAGCAGCCTAGGGACATCCCCCGGGATTAATTCACCCCTCCACTTT.

J is TRBJ1-2 and V is TRBV4-1, with D possibly matching TRBD1 (6 bases). Trimming removed 3 bases at V and 8 bases at J, with 13 bases between. CDR1 is MGHRA, CDR2 YSYEKL, per germline. CDR3 length: 13 residues. The CDR3 DNA reads as TGCGCCAGCAGCCAGGCTACAGGGAACGGCTACACCTTC. It encodes CASSQATGNGYTF.

This chain joins TRBV9 and TRBJ2-1; perhaps TRBD1 as D (5 bases). The CDR3 is 14 amino acids. The germline CDR1 and CDR2 sequences are SGDLS and YYNGEE. V was trimmed by 1 base and J by 5 bases, leaving 10 bases between them. As DNA, the CDR3 is TGTGCCAGCAGCGTACAGGGCTGGAACAATGAGCAGTTCTTC. This sequence encodes CASSVQGWNNEQFF.

V and J are TRBV29-1 and TRBJ2-1, with a tentative D call TRBD2 (5 bases). Germline CDR1 and CDR2: SQVTM and ANQGSEA. With 2 bases removed from V and 6 bases from J, the gap between germline ends came to 14 bases. The CDR3 covers 14 residues. CDR3: CSVERGRLGNEQFF. DNA for the CDR3: TGCAGCGTTGAACGGGGTAGGTTAGGCAATGAGCAGTTCTTC.

This clonotype was found once. V gene TRBV20-1 combines with J gene TRBJ2-7; D is tentatively TRBD1 or TRBD2 (6 bases each). Germline V CDR1 and CDR2: DFQATT, SNEGSKA (reference sequence). V was shortened by 3 bases and J by 7 bases, with 13 bases between the two germline ends. The CDR3 sequence is 12 residues long. This CDR3 reads CSASGGVREQYF. CDR3 DNA sequence: TGCAGTGCTAGCGGGGGCGTTAGGGAGCAGTACTTC.

This CDR3 reads CASSGRSEQFF. Here the CDR3 DNA reads TGTGCCAGCAGCGGACGTAGTGAGCAGTTCTTC. The chain employs TRBV7-9 and TRBJ2-1; D remains unclear. The CDR3 covers 11 residues. Germline CDR1 and CDR2: SEHNR and FQNEAQ (reference sequence). Trimming left V 5 bases short and J 9 bases short, with 8 bases between.

A remark on this clonotype: One end of the junction varies from germline; a read error may be responsible. This chain uses TRBV7-9 with TRBJ1-6; perhaps TRBD1 as D (6 bases). The germline gives CDR1 SEHNR, CDR2 FQNEAQ (reference sequence). CDR3 size: 16 residues. CDR3 DNA sequence: TGTGCCAGCAGCCCCAGCGCCGGACAGTATAATTCACCCCCCCACTTT. As protein: CASSPSAGQYNSPPHF.

This chain links TRBV7-2 with TRBJ1-4; 11 nucleotides align to TRBD1. Germline V gene lookup returns CDR1 SGHTA and CDR2 FQGNSA. V was clipped by 4 bases and J by 10 bases; unmatched bases: 5. CDR3 length: 14 residues. The CDR3 bases are TGTGCCAGCAGCTCCCGGGACAGGGGGACAAAACTGTTTTTT. It encodes CASSSRDRGTKLFF.

The genes are TRBV2 and TRBJ2-3, with D perhaps TRBD1 (6 bases). The ends were cut back, 5 bases at V and 1 base at J, with 16 bases in the middle. CDR1 is SNHLY and CDR2 is FYNNEI in the germline V gene. The CDR3 runs to 16 residues. CDR3 DNA: TGTGCCAGCAGTTTGACAGGCGGATCTGGCACAGATACGCAGTATTTT. It encodes CASSLTGGSGTDTQYF.